This T cell receptor (beta chain) emerged from a study of T cell responses to AZD1222 COVID-19 vaccine. The germline V and J ends were trimmed by 4 bases and 0 bases, with 12 bases remaining between them. The CDR3 spans 15 residues. Germline V lookup: CDR1 SGHNT, CDR2 YENEEA. The table came from immunoSEQ multiplex PCR; TCRdb's copy has only in-frame clones and leaves some out. The sample holds some 100,000 clones; about 88% are singletons and the top ten take around 17%. The V and J genes are TRBV11-3 and TRBJ1-1; no clear D. Sequences were derived from peripheral blood, sampled on day 0 of AZD1222 vaccination. This TCR was recovered from an adult in good health. CDR3 residues: CASSSRGGMNTEAFF. The CDR3 DNA follows: TGTGCCAGCAGCTCTCGGGGAGGCATGAACACTGAAGCTTTCTTT.